A single sample is the source of the 11 T cell receptor beta chains below, sequenced in a study of blood T cells in healthy people across ages. PCR was performed a second time for about 7 to 11 cycles using a sample-barcoded 5' primer and a J-beta primer mix. TCRdb reprocessed the 5' RACE reads with MiXCR, giving one entry per CDR3 protein. Here the sample spans hundreds of thousands of distinct CDR3 sequences, approximately 60% being singletons. Sequencing used blood. The receptors stem from a man aged 40-49 years in good health.

This chain uses TRBV5-1 with TRBJ2-3, with 9 bases matching TRBD2. The CDR3 covers 14 residues. Germline V gene data show CDR1 as SGHRS and CDR2 as YFSETQ. Trimming at V came to 4 bases and at J to 5 bases, leaving 5 bases not matched to a gene. The CDR3 DNA reads TGCGCCAGCAGCGCGCTAGCGGGATTAGATACGCAGTATTTT. Translated, it gives CASSALAGLDTQYF. Using reference TRBV5-1 and TRBJ2-3 for the parts outside the CDR3, the full variable domain is KAGVTQTPRYLIKTRGQQVTLSCSPISGHRSVSWYQQTPGQGLQFLFEYFSETQRNKGNFPGRFSGRQFSNSRSEMNVSTLELGDSALYLCASSALAGLDTQYFGPGTRLTVL.

This chain joins TRBV12-3 or TRBV12-4 and TRBJ2-7; no clear D. This CDR3 contains 13 residues. The V end was cut by 1 base, the J end by 3 bases, with 7 bases between. The CDR3 sequence: CASSLEANYEQYF. The CDR3 DNA reads TGTGCCAGCAGTTTAGAAGCAAACTACGAGCAGTACTTC.

The rearrangement links TRBV6-6 to TRBJ1-6; D gene uncertain. The CDR3 loop spans 12 amino acids. The V gene lost 1 base and the J gene lost 9 bases, with 4 bases spanning the gap. Germline CDR1 and CDR2: MNHNY and SVGAGI (reference sequence). This CDR3 reads CASSYLGSPLHF. In DNA, the CDR3 is TGTGCCAGCAGTTACTTGGGTTCACCCCTCCACTTT.

The V call is TRBV7-3, the J call TRBJ2-2; 10 bases are a match to TRBD2. V shed 3 bases, J shed 9 bases, and the junction held 16 bases outside the gene matches. The CDR3 consists of 18 residues. CDR1 and CDR2 (germline): SGHTA, FQGTGA. The CDR3 coding sequence is TGTGCCAGCAGCTTGCTTGCGCACACTAGCGGGAAGGACAGGGAGCTGTTTTTT. Its translation: CASSLLAHTSGKDRELFF.

The rearrangement uses TRBV7-2 and TRBJ2-7, with D unresolved. The ends were cut back, 1 base at V and 3 bases at J, with 13 bases in the middle. CDR1 and CDR2 (germline): SGHTA, FQGNSA. This CDR3 is built from 15 residues. CDR3 amino acids: CASSLVSGSFYEQYF. The CDR3 region has the DNA TGTGCCAGCAGCTTAGTCTCGGGCAGTTTCTACGAGCAGTACTTC.

Points on this clonotype: This may arise from a read error, as a much more abundant clone is one base away. The CDR3 loop is CASSTFPSTRNKEQFF. The CDR3 DNA reads as TGTGCCAGCAGCACTTTCCCCTCCACCCGGAACAAGGAGCAGTTCTTC. V gene TRBV12-3 or TRBV12-4 combines with J gene TRBJ2-1; D remains unclear. This CDR3 region has 16 residues.

This clonotype was recorded a few times. The gene calls are TRBV28 and TRBJ2-5; D unclear. Germline lookup yields CDR1 MDHEN and CDR2 SYDVKM. V was cut by 5 bases and J by 5 bases, with 12 bases left in between. The CDR3 extends over 13 amino acids. The CDR3 region has the DNA TGTGCCAGCAGTCTCTCTCAAGTGGAGACCCAGTACTTC. Residues: CASSLSQVETQYF.

This chain uses TRBV4-3 with TRBJ2-2; D is unresolved. Germline V CDR1 and CDR2: LGHNA, YSLEER. The CDR3 has 15 residues. V shed 1 base and J shed 3 bases, with 9 bases lying between them. The CDR3 DNA reads as TGCGCCAGCAGCCAAGGTCTCACCTACACCGGGGAGCTGTTTTTT. It yields the protein CASSQGLTYTGELFF.

CDR3 in amino acids: CASSPGLAGGRGEQFF. The CDR3 nucleotides are TGCGCCAGCAGTCCGGGACTAGCGGGGGGCCGTGGTGAGCAGTTCTTC. V is TRBV5-1 and J is TRBJ2-1, with 15 bases that match TRBD2. Germline CDR1 reads SGHRS; CDR2 reads YFSETQ. The V segment lost 5 bases and the J segment 9 bases; nucleotides outside the gene matches: 9. The CDR3 consists of 16 residues.

The J gene is TRBJ1-1, the V gene TRBV7-2; D is unclear. The CDR3 loop spans 14 amino acids. V dropped 4 bases and J dropped 0 bases, with 9 bases sitting between them. The germline CDR1 and CDR2 sequences are SGHTA and FQGNSA. The CDR3: CASSSERMNTEAFF. Here the CDR3 DNA reads TGTGCCAGCAGCTCAGAAAGGATGAACACTGAAGCTTTCTTT.

This clonotype was counted between two and nine times. V and J are TRBV5-1 and TRBJ2-1; 7 bases fit TRBD1. J gave up 6 bases and V 1 base, and 4 bases lay outside the gene matches. The V gene's germline CDR1 is SGHRS and CDR2 YFSETQ. This CDR3 has 14 amino acids. The CDR3 spells CASSLRSGGNEQFF. The CDR3 DNA reads as TGCGCCAGCAGCTTGCGATCAGGGGGCAATGAGCAGTTCTTC.